This TCR beta chain was profiled in a study of response to subunit inactivated influenza vaccine. This clonotype was detected only a few times. This CDR3 is built from 14 residues. The V gene end was trimmed by 5 bases and the J gene end by 5 bases; junction bases not matched to a gene: 11. Germline CDR1 is DFQATT and CDR2 is SNEGSKA (reference sequence). TCRdb redid the calling of the RT-PCR reads with MiXCR, one entry per CDR3 protein. The top ten clones hold less than 7% of a sample with about 700,000 distinct CDR3 sequences, approximately 15% of them seen once. This material consisted of PBMCs from blood, taken 14 days before vaccination. The V call is TRBV20-1, the J call TRBJ2-5; 7 nucleotides align to TRBD1. The TCR was taken from a man in his forties or fifties who received an inactivated influenza vaccine. The CDR3 region is CSALPIGRGETQYF. The CDR3 nucleotides read TGCAGTGCTCTCCCCATAGGCAGGGGGGAGACCCAGTACTTC.